Sequencing of this T cell receptor (beta chain) was carried out in a study of T cell responses to AZD1222 COVID-19 vaccine. Study results and limitations: Spike-specific TCR breadth rose after two AZD1222 doses, and depth rose as well. Baseline testing showed seropositivity in only six or seven AZD1222 recipients. Females made up more of the donors, who were largely white British, and clonal diversity may have come out too low. Distributed over spike, vaccine-associated CD4 TCRs predominated at 160-218 and 743-854.

With respect to this clone: Its antigen is not known.

Clones were sequenced by immunoSEQ multiplex PCR, and TCRdb holds only the in-frame ones, with some missing. Among 180,000 or so clones listed, about 90% were seen once. CDR1 and CDR2 from the germline V gene are SGHTA and FQGNSA. Trimming cost V 1 base and J 3 bases, with 8 bases left between them. This CDR3 contains 14 residues. The chain links TRBV7-2 to TRBJ2-3; D unresolved. The material sequenced was peripheral blood, taken 28 days after the second AZD1222 dose. The sequence came from an adult who received the AZD1222 COVID-19 vaccine. The CDR3 sequence is CASSLERLTDTQYF. The DNA for the CDR3 is TGTGCCAGCAGCTTAGAAAGGCTTACAGATACGCAGTATTTT.